One and the same sample provided the 7 T cell receptor beta chains below, sequenced in a study of patients and donors after allogeneic stem cell transplantation. TCRdb fed the RT-PCR reads into MiXCR, producing one record per CDR3 protein. Of almost 90,000 distinct CDR3 sequences in the sample, 4.5% to 5% were seen once. The sample comprised blood, either unsorted or a sorted T cell fraction (not recorded which). The receptors come from a human donor who was either an allogeneic HSCT recipient or a stem cell or donor lymphocyte infusion donor (not recorded which). It is not recorded whose cells these are; they may come from a transplant donor.

This clonotype has at least ten counts. V gene TRBV12-3 or TRBV12-4 combines with J gene TRBJ1-4, with 11 bases matching TRBD1. The CDR3 is 14 amino acids. J was trimmed by 10 bases and V by 8 bases; bases with no gene match: 9. CDR3 sequence reads: CASFQGQGVGKLFF. CDR3 sequence (DNA): TGTGCCAGCTTCCAGGGACAGGGGGTCGGAAAACTGTTTTTT.

This rearrangement joins TRBV9 to TRBJ1-2; perhaps TRBD1 as D (5 bases). The germline V and J ends were trimmed by 3 bases and 2 bases, with 14 bases remaining between them. The CDR3 is made up of 15 amino acids. Germline V gene data show CDR1 as SGDLS and CDR2 as YYNGEE. In DNA, the CDR3 is TGTGCCAGCAGCGCCCCGACAGTCCAGAACTATGGCTACACCTTC. It codes for CASSAPTVQNYGYTF.

This clonotype occurred many times. The rearrangement uses TRBV20-1 and TRBJ2-2; D is ambiguous. Looked up from germline, CDR1 is DFQATT and CDR2 is SNEGSKA (reference sequence). V gave up 3 bases and J gave up 4 bases, with 12 bases separating them. CDR3 length equals 14 residues. In DNA form, the CDR3 reads TGCAGTGCTAGGTCTGCACAGACCACCGGGGAGCTGTTTTTT. Its protein product is CSARSAQTTGELFF.

This clonotype was counted ten times or more. This chain links TRBV14 with TRBJ1-1, with D possibly matching TRBD1 (6 bases). CDR3 length equals 13 residues. Between the trimmed V and J ends, which lost 4 bases and 8 bases, there was a span of 14 bases. Per the germline V gene, CDR1 is SGHDN and CDR2 is FVKESK. The CDR3 nucleotides are TGTGCCAGCAGCCTTGTACAGGGAAACGAAGCTTTCTTT. The encoded protein is CASSLVQGNEAFF.

This clonotype was counted ten times or more. The chain is built from TRBV20-1 and TRBJ2-1; 11 bases align to TRBD2. CDR1 is DFQATT, CDR2 SNEGSKA, per germline (reference sequence). The CDR3 has 14 residues. V gave up 5 bases and J gave up 13 bases; unmatched junction bases: 13. The CDR3 loop is CSAGTLAGGQSQFF. CDR3 nucleotides: TGCAGTGCTGGAACTTTAGCGGGAGGGCAGTCTCAGTTCTTC.

The chain couples TRBV5-1 to TRBJ2-1; D might be TRBD2 (5 bases). V shed 1 base and J shed 7 bases, with 6 bases lying between them. Germline V gene data show CDR1 as SGHRS and CDR2 as YFSETQ. This CDR3 contains 12 residues. The CDR3 nucleotides are TGCGCCAGCAGCTTGACTAGGAATGAGCAGTTCTTC. Translated, it gives CASSLTRNEQFF.

V and J are TRBV4-1 and TRBJ1-6; D unclear. Germline CDR1 and CDR2: MGHRA and YSYEKL. The V end lost 1 base, the J end lost 5 bases, and 9 bases lay between the germline ends. The CDR3 spans 15 residues. The CDR3 sequence: CASSQAGSNNSPLHF. In DNA form, the CDR3 reads TGCGCCAGCAGCCAAGCGGGTAGTAATAATTCACCCCTCCACTTT.